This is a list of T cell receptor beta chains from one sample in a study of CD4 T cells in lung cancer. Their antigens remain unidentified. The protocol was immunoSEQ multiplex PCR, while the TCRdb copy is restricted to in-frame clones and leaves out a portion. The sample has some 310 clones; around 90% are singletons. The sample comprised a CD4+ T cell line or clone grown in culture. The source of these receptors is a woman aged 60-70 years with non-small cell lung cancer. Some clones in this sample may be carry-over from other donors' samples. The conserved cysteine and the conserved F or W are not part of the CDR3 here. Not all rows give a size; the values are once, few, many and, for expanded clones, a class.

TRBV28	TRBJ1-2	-	ASSLNLEAFGYT
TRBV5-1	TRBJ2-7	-	ASSKTGLAGTYEQY
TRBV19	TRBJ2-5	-	ASSIGTGAVETQY
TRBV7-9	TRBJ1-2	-	ASSLEGGGYGYT
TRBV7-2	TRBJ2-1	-	ASSSQTGGRSYNEQF
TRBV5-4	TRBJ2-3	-	ASSSGTSGGSDTQY
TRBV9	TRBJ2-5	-	ASSVGEYQETQY
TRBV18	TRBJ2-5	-	ASSRRTLEETQY
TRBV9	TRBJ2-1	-	ASSVQGNTYNEQF
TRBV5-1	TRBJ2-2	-	ASSGTGETGELF
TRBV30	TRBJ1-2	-	AWRGGTDFFYGYT
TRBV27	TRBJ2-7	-	ASSLTRQVSYEQY
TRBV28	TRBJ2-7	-	ASSLTPTYEQY
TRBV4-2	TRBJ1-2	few	ASSLAHRNYGYT
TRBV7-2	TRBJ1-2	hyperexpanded	ASSLAHRNYGYT
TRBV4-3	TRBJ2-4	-	ASSQHDSPGIQY
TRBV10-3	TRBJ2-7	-	AISESKQGYEQY
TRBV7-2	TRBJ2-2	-	ASKEGAAGGRTGELF
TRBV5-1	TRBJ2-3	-	ASSLEGQHTDTQY
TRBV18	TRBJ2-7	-	ASSPPEREEY
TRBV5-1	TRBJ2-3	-	ASSLDLAGSTDTQY
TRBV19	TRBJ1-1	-	ASSMGEQGSTEAF